This T cell receptor beta chain was identified during a study of cytomegalovirus exposure and HLA in healthy donors. Study-level background: An analysis done earlier identified approximately 120 million unique TCR beta sequences from approximately 180 million T cells. General study findings and limits: When presence/absence was analysed, sequencing depth was taken to be roughly uniform across donors. Rare TCR sequences dominated, though some public TCRs recurred in many donors. TCR beta V segments were, for the most part, productive about 87% or about 30% of the time in an earlier analysis.

This CDR3 has 14 amino acids. The V gene lost 6 bases and the J gene lost 3 bases, with 12 bases spanning the gap. CDR1 SGHTA and CDR2 FQGNSA come from the germline V gene. As concerns this clone: Its antigen is not known.

Amplification used 60 Vbeta primers and 13 Jbeta primers. TCRdb's table, derived via immunoSEQ multiplex PCR, lists solely in-frame clones and lacks some. Counted here are roughly 140,000 clones, around 10% occurring once; the ten biggest clones make up 1.8%. The sequenced sample consisted of PBMCs. The receptor was derived from a male donor in good health and CMV-seronegative. The chain recombines TRBV7-2 with TRBJ1-3; D unclear. The CDR3: CASSTRRGGNTIYF. The CDR3 DNA is TGTGCCAGCAGTACCCGACGGGGTGGAAACACCATATATTTT.